Below are 20 T cell receptor beta chains sequenced from a single sample in a study of graft-versus-host responses after intestinal transplantation. The repertoire was sequenced with immunoSEQ multiplex PCR; TCRdb's copy has only in-frame clones and lacks some. Of roughly 100,000 clones in the sample, less than 90% were seen once. These receptors have no known antigen. The sample consisted of unstimulated CD4+ T cells sorted from spleen or lymph node cells, taken before intestinal transplant. The receptor set was obtained from a human donor who received an intestinal transplant.

This clone was counted a single time. The gene calls are TRBV7-9 and TRBJ1-2; 8 bases agree with TRBD1. Per the germline V gene, CDR1 is SEHNR and CDR2 is FQNEAQ (reference sequence). This CDR3 spans 15 amino acids. V shed 3 bases, J shed 0 bases, and the junction held 3 bases outside the gene matches. CDR3: CASSLGTGANYGYTF. The CDR3 coding sequence is TGTGCCAGCAGCTTGGGGACAGGAGCTAACTATGGCTACACCTTC. Variable domain in full (rest from reference TRBV7-9 and TRBJ1-2): DTGVSQNPRHKITKRGQNVTFRCDPISEHNRLYWYRQTLGQGPEFLTYFQNEAQLEKSRLLSDRFSAERPKGSFSTLEIQRTEQGDSAMYLCASSLGTGANYGYTFGSGTRLTVV.

The V call is TRBV5-1, the J call TRBJ1-6; 7 positions match TRBD1. The CDR3 has 14 amino acids. Germline V gene sequence: CDR1 SGHRS, CDR2 YFSETQ. Germline trimming cut 5 bases from V and 5 bases from J; bases unmatched to any gene: 4. The CDR3 loop reads CASRGDSHNSPLHF. The CDR3 region has the DNA TGCGCCAGCAGGGGGGACAGTCATAATTCACCCCTCCACTTT.

The V call is TRBV9, the J call TRBJ2-1; 10 bases align to TRBD2. Trimming cost V 0 bases and J 9 bases; bases outside gene matches: 9. CDR3 length equals 16 residues. Germline values: CDR1 SGDLS, CDR2 YYNGEE. The CDR3 DNA reads TGTGCCAGCAGCGTAGGATTGGCTAGCGGGAGAGGTGAGCAGTTCTTC. Its protein product is CASSVGLASGRGEQFF.

V gene TRBV6-6 combines with J gene TRBJ1-2; a weak D match, TRBD1 (6 bases). Deletions cut 2 bases from V and 2 bases from J, with 6 bases between. Germline V gene lookup returns CDR1 MNHNY and CDR2 SVGAGI (reference sequence). The CDR3 is made up of 13 amino acids. DNA of the CDR3: TGTGCCAGCAGTTACGGACAGAACTATGGCTACACCTTC. Translation gives CASSYGQNYGYTF.

The chain recombines TRBV28 with TRBJ1-2; D remains unclear. CDR1 is MDHEN and CDR2 is SYDVKM in the germline V gene. V lost 6 bases to trimming and J lost 1 base, with 15 bases between them. This CDR3 contains 15 residues. The CDR3 loop reads CASRPALRFNYGYTF. CDR3 bases: TGTGCCAGCAGACCGGCACTCCGTTTTAACTATGGCTACACCTTC.

J is TRBJ2-4 and V is TRBV14, with TRBD2 matching over 11 bases. The length of the CDR3 is 14 residues. The V gene's germline CDR1 is SGHDN and CDR2 FVKESK. Losses at the gene ends were 4 bases for V and 7 bases for J; bases not matched to a gene: 3. The CDR3 loop is CASSPRTSGNIQYF. CDR3 DNA: TGTGCCAGCAGCCCCAGGACTAGCGGGAACATTCAGTACTTC.

The V gene is TRBV29-1, the J gene TRBJ2-1; 10 bases agree with TRBD1. CDR1 and CDR2 from the germline V gene are SQVTM and ANQGSEA. Trimming at V came to 7 bases and at J to 6 bases, leaving 6 bases not matched to a gene. The CDR3 loop spans 13 amino acids. The CDR3: CSAGRTGGNEQFF. The CDR3 nucleotides read TGCAGCGCCGGCAGGACAGGGGGCAATGAGCAGTTCTTC.

The genes are TRBV5-1 and TRBJ2-5; D possibly uses TRBD1 or TRBD2 (5 bases each). CDR1 and CDR2 from the germline V gene are SGHRS and YFSETQ. This CDR3 is 15 amino acids long. V dropped 3 bases and J dropped 4 bases, with 16 bases sitting between them. CDR3 sequence reads: CASSSRQGRGETQYF. The CDR3 DNA reads as TGCGCCAGCAGCTCCAGGCAGGGCCGGGGAGAGACCCAGTACTTC.

This chain connects TRBV23-1 to TRBJ2-3, with 9 bases aligning to TRBD1. TRBV23-1 is identified as an open reading frame with a role that is uncertain. CDR3 size: 18 residues. The V gene end was trimmed by 11 bases and the J gene end by 1 base; junction bases not matched to a gene: 19. This CDR3 is CAAPQGATSAGRTDTQYF. The CDR3 DNA is TGCGCCGCGCCACAGGGGGCAACCTCAGCGGGGCGCACAGATACGCAGTATTTT.

V is TRBV7-9 and J is TRBJ1-6; possible D gene TRBD1, 6 bases. The CDR3 sequence is 19 residues long. V lost 5 bases to trimming and J lost 1 base, with 21 bases between them. From germline, CDR1 is SEHNR and CDR2 FQNEAQ (reference sequence). CDR3 nucleotides: TGTGCCAGCAGCCCCCTGATTGGGGGCGGATTTTCCTATAATTCACCCCTCCACTTT. Residues: CASSPLIGGGFSYNSPLHF.

This chain joins TRBV5-1 and TRBJ2-6; a possible D gene is TRBD2 (5 bases). V lost 7 bases to trimming and J lost 3 bases, with 11 bases between them. The CDR3 extends over 14 amino acids. Germline CDR1 SGHRS, CDR2 YFSETQ. Written as DNA, the CDR3 is TGCGCCAGCCAAGGCGGGTTTGGGGCCAACGTCCTGACTTTC. Encoded protein: CASQGGFGANVLTF.

The chain employs TRBV6-5 and TRBJ2-3, with D possibly being TRBD1 (6 bases). CDR1 and CDR2 from the germline V gene are MNHEY and SVGAGI. This CDR3 has 15 residues. Trimming stripped 5 bases from V and 3 bases from J, with 15 bases between. In DNA form, the CDR3 reads TGTGCCAGCAGTGCGTTCTCCAGGGGTACAGATACGCAGTATTTT. It is translated as CASSAFSRGTDTQYF.

The chain uses TRBV9 and TRBJ2-7; D is unclear. Trimming stripped 0 bases from V and 0 bases from J, with 10 bases between. The germline V gene has CDR1 SGDLS and CDR2 YYNGEE. The CDR3 extends over 15 amino acids. CDR3 in amino acids: CASSVGSSSSYEQYF. The CDR3 DNA reads TGTGCCAGCAGCGTAGGTAGCTCAAGCTCCTACGAGCAGTACTTC.

This clone appeared a few times. J is TRBJ2-7 and V is TRBV2; the match to TRBD1 covers 11 bases. The CDR3 is 14 residues long. V gave up 8 bases and J gave up 3 bases; unmatched junction bases: 6. Germline assignment: CDR1 SNHLY and CDR2 FYNNEI. Here the CDR3 reads CASGDRGVHYEQYF. CDR3 sequence (DNA): TGTGCCAGCGGGGACAGGGGGGTCCACTACGAGCAGTACTTC.

J is TRBJ1-4 and V is TRBV19; a weak D match, TRBD1 (6 bases). Germline CDR1 LNHDA, CDR2 SQIVND (reference sequence). Trimming cost V 2 bases and J 11 bases, with 15 bases left between them. The CDR3 covers 14 residues. CDR3 in DNA: TGTGCCAGTAGTATACAACAGGGAAAGGATAAACTGTTTTTT. Translated, it gives CASSIQQGKDKLFF.

Here the CDR3 DNA reads TGTGCCAGCAGCTTGCGACAGGGGTTAATAGAGAACACTGAAGCTTTCTTT. It encodes CASSLRQGLIENTEAFF. The gene calls are TRBV21-1 and TRBJ1-1; the D segment call TRBD1 is taken from the table without a DNA check. TRBV21-1 is listed as a pseudogene. The CDR3 runs 17 residues.

The chain joins TRBV4-1 to TRBJ1-1, with D possibly TRBD1 on 5 matching bases. CDR1 and CDR2 from the germline V gene are MGHRA and YSYEKL. This CDR3 is 15 amino acids long. The V and J ends lost 1 base and 4 bases respectively, with 13 bases between them. This CDR3 is CASSQGVGVGTEAFF. The DNA of the CDR3 is TGCGCCAGCAGCCAAGGGGTAGGGGTGGGCACTGAAGCTTTCTTT.

This rearrangement joins TRBV9 to TRBJ2-3; the D is unclear. Per the germline V gene, CDR1 is SGDLS and CDR2 is YYNGEE. Trimming pared 1 base from V and 2 bases from J, leaving 11 bases between. The CDR3 length is 15 residues. The CDR3 nucleotides are TGTGCCAGCAGCGTATCCAGCGTCTCCACAGATACGCAGTATTTT. Protein: CASSVSSVSTDTQYF.

The chain links TRBV6-5 to TRBJ2-7; TRBD1 matches at 10 bases. CDR1 MNHEY and CDR2 SVGAGI come from the germline V gene. The J segment lost 3 bases and the V segment lost 6 bases, leaving 8 bases of the junction unmatched. This CDR3 comprises 15 residues. The CDR3 reads CASRGDRGPFYEQYF. The CDR3 DNA reads TGTGCCAGCAGAGGGGACAGGGGCCCATTCTACGAGCAGTACTTC.

The chain uses TRBV19 and TRBJ2-1; weak D call: TRBD2 (6 bases). CDR1 and CDR2 (germline): LNHDA, SQIVND (reference sequence). The CDR3 is 15 residues long. Trimming removed 2 bases from V and 4 bases from J, with 12 bases in between. The CDR3 DNA reads TGTGCCAGTAGTATAATGGGGGGAAATTACAATGAGCAGTTCTTC. Its translation is CASSIMGGNYNEQFF.